Sequencing of this T cell receptor (beta chain) was carried out in a study of T cell responses to AZD1222 COVID-19 vaccine. This table comes from immunoSEQ multiplex PCR, and its TCRdb copy is limited to in-frame clones, with some not included. The top ten hold roughly 25% of the sample, which has tens of thousands of clones, 88% seen once. Trimming took 5 bases from V and 0 from J, leaving 11 bases between them. The CDR3 has 15 residues. Germline V gene lookup returns CDR1 KGHSH and CDR2 LQKENI. The chain couples TRBV18 to TRBJ1-5; the D gene is possibly TRBD1 (5 bases). This receptor was taken from an adult who received the AZD1222 COVID-19 vaccine. The source was peripheral blood, collected 28 days after the second AZD1222 dose. CDR3 sequence reads: CASSWEGTSNQPQHF. CDR3 nucleotide sequence: TGTGCCAGCTCATGGGAGGGGACTAGCAATCAGCCCCAGCATTTT.